This T cell receptor beta chain was captured in a study of shared clonotypes between healthy human individuals. Across the whole study: For every donor, three CD4 naive, three CD4 memory, two CD8 naive and one CD8 memory plates were used.

Looked up from germline, CDR1 is KGHSH and CDR2 is LQKENI. The CDR3 has 15 residues. Deletions cut 5 bases from V and 1 base from J, with 11 bases between. TCRdb's table, derived via immunoSEQ multiplex PCR, lists solely in-frame clones and lacks some. Altogether about 2.4 million clones are present, approximately 90% being singletons, with the ten largest covering under 0.15%. V usage is TRBV18 and J usage is TRBJ2-2; D might be TRBD1 or TRBD2, each matching 5 bases. This sequence originates from a man aged 18-30 years in good health. Specimen: naive CD4+ T cells sorted from blood. Subset specified: CD45RA+ positively selected. The CDR3 DNA sequence: TGTGCCAGCTCAACCGGGACCCTGAACACCGGGGAGCTGTTTTTT. Its protein is CASSTGTLNTGELFF.